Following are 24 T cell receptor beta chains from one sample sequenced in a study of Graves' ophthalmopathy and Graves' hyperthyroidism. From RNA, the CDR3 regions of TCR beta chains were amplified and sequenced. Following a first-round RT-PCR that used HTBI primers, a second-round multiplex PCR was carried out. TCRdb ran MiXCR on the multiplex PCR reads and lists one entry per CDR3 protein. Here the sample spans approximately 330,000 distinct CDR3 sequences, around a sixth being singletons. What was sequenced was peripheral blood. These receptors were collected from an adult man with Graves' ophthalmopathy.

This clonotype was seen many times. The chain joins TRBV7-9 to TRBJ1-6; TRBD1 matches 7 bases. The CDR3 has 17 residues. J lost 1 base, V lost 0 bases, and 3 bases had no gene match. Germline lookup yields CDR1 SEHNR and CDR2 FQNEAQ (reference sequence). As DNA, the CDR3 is TGTGCCAGCAGCTTAGCGGCAGGGGGTTCCTATAATTCACCCCTCCACTTT. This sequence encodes CASSLAAGGSYNSPLHF.

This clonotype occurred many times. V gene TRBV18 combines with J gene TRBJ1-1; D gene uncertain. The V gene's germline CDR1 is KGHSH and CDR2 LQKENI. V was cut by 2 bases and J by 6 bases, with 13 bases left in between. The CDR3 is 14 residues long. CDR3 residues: CASSPDVGFSEAFF. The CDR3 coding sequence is TGTGCCAGCTCACCAGACGTAGGGTTTTCTGAAGCTTTCTTT.

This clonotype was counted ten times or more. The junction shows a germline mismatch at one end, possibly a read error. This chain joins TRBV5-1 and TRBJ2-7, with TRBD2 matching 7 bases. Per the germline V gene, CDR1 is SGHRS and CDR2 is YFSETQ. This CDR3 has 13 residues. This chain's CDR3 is CASSRDGAGIHFF. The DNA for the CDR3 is TGCGCCAGCAGTCGTGATGGAGCGGGAATTCATTTCTTC.

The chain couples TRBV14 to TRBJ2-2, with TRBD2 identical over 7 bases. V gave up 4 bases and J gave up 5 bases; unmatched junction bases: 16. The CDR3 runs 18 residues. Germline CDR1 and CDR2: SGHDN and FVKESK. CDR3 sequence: CASSPPRRAGAKTGELFF. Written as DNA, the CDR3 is TGTGCCAGCAGCCCCCCTCGAAGGGCGGGAGCCAAAACCGGGGAGCTGTTTTTT.

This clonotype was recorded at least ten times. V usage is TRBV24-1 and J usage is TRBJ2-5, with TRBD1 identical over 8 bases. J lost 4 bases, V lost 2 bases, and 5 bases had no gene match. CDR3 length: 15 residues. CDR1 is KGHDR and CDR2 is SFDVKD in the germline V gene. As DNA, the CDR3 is TGTGCCACCAGTGATTCCTCCAGGGGGCGAGAGACCCAGTACTTC. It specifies CATSDSSRGRETQYF.

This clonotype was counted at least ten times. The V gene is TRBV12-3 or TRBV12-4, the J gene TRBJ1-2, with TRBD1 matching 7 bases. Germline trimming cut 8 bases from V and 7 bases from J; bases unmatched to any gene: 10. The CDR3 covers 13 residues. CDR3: CASGDSPSPGYTF. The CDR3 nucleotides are TGTGCCAGCGGGGACAGTCCCTCGCCTGGCTACACCTTC.

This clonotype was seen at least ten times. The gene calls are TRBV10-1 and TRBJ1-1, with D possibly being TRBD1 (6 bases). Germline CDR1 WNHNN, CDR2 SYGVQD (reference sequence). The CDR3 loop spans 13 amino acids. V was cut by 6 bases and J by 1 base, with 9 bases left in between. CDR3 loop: CASSTGSNTEAFF. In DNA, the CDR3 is TGCGCCAGCAGCACAGGGTCGAACACTGAAGCTTTCTTT.

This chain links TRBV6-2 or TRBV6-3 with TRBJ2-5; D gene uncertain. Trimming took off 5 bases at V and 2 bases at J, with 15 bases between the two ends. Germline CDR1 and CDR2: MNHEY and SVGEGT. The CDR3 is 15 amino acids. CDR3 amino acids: CASSTNLGTQETQYF. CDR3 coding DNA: TGTGCCAGCAGTACCAATCTCGGAACTCAAGAGACCCAGTACTTC.

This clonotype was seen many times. The CDR3 bases are TGTGCCAGCGGGGGCTACCAAGAGACCCAGTACTTC. Translated: CASGGYQETQYF. The chain uses TRBV2 and TRBJ2-5, with D possibly TRBD1 on 6 matching bases. Per the germline V gene, CDR1 is SNHLY and CDR2 is FYNNEI. This CDR3 is built from 12 residues. The germline V and J ends were trimmed by 8 bases and 0 bases, with 7 bases remaining between them.

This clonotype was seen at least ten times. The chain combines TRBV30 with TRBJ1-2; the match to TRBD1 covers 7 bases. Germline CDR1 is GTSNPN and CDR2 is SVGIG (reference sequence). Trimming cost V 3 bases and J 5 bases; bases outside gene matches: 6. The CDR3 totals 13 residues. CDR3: CAWRPGTEYGYTF. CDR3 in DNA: TGTGCCTGGAGGCCGGGGACAGAATATGGCTACACCTTC.

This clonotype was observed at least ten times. The CDR3 sequence is CAWSVLGNQPQHF. CDR3 coding DNA: TGTGCCTGGAGTGTACTTGGAAATCAGCCCCAGCATTTT. The chain couples TRBV30 to TRBJ1-5; unclear D gene. CDR3 length: 13 residues. CDR1 is GTSNPN and CDR2 is SVGIG in the germline V gene (reference sequence). The V end was cut by 0 bases, the J end by 4 bases, with 7 bases between. The variable domain in full, completed from reference TRBV30 and TRBJ1-5, reads SQTIHQWPATLVQPVGSPLSLECTVEGTSNPNLYWYRQAAGRGLQLLFYSVGIGQISSEVPQNLSASRPQDRQFILSSKKLLLSDSGFYLCAWSVLGNQPQHFGDGTRLSIL.

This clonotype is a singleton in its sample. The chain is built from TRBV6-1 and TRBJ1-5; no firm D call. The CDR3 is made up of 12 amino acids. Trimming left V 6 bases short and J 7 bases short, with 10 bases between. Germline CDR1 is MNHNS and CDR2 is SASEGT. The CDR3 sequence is CASRLLVQPQHF. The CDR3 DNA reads TGTGCCAGCAGGCTCCTAGTCCAGCCCCAGCATTTT.

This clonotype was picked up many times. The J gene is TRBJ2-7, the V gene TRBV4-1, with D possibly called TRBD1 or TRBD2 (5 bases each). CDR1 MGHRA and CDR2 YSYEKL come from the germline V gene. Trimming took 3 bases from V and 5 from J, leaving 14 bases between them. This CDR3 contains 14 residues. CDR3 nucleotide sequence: TGCGCCAGCAGCCACCCCTTTCGGGGCGACGAGCAGTACTTC. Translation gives CASSHPFRGDEQYF.

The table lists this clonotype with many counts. In DNA, the CDR3 is TGTGCCAGCAAGAAGGGGGGGGCTGGAAACACCATATATTTT. It yields the protein CASKKGGAGNTIYF. This rearrangement joins TRBV2 to TRBJ1-3, with D maybe TRBD1 (6 bases). The CDR3 has 14 residues. Trimming removed 7 bases at V and 2 bases at J, with 12 bases between. Germline-derived CDR1 and CDR2 are SNHLY and FYNNEI. Based on the CDR3 plus reference TRBV2 and TRBJ1-3, the full variable domain is EPEVTQTPSHQVTQMGQEVILRCVPISNHLYFYWYRQILGQKVEFLVSFYNNEISEKSEIFDDQFSVERPDGSNFTLKIRSTKLEDSAMYFCASKKGGAGNTIYFGEGSWLTVV.

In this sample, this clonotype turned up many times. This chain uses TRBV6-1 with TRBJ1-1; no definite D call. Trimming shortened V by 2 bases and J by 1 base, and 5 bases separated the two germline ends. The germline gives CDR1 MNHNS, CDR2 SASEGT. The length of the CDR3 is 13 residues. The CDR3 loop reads CASSEQWNTEAFF. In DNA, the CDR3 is TGTGCCAGCAGTGAACAATGGAACACTGAAGCTTTCTTT.

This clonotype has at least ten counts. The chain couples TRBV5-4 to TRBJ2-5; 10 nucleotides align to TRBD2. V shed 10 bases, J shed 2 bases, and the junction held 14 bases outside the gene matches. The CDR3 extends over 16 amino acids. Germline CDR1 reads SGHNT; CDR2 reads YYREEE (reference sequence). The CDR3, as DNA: TGTGCCGCAAGCGGGCGGACTAGCGGAAAACAAGAGACCCAGTACTTC. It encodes CAASGRTSGKQETQYF.

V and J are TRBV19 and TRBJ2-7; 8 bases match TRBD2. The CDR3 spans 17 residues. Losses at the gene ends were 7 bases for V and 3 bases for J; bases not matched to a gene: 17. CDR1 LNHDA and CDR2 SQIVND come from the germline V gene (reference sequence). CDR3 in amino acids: CASKSYPYSGTHYEQYF. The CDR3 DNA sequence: TGTGCCAGTAAATCCTATCCTTATAGCGGGACCCACTACGAGCAGTACTTC.

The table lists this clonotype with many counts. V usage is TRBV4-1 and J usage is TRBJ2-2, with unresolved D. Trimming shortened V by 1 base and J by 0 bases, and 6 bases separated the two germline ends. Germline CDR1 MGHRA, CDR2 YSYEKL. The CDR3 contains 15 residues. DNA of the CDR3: TGCGCCAGCAGCCAAGGAGCGACGAACACCGGGGAGCTGTTTTTT. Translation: CASSQGATNTGELFF.

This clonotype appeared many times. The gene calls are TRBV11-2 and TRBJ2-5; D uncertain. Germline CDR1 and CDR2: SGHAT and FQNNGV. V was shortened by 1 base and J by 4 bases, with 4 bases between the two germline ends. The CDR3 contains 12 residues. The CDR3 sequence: CASSLVRETQYF. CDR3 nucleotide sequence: TGTGCCAGCAGCTTAGTGCGAGAGACCCAGTACTTC.

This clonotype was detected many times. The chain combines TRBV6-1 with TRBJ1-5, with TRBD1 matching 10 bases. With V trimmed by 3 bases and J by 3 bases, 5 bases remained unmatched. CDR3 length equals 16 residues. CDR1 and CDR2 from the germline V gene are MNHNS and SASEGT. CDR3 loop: CASSEGQGNFNQPQHF. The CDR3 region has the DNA TGTGCCAGCAGTGAGGGACAGGGGAACTTCAATCAGCCCCAGCATTTT.

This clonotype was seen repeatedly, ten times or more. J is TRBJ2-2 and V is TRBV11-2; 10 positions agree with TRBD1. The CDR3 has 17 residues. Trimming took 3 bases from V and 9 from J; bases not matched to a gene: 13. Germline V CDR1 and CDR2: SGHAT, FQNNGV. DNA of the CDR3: TGTGCCAGCAGCTTCCCCGCGGGACAGGGGAAAGGGAGGGAGCTGTTTTTT. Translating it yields CASSFPAGQGKGRELFF.

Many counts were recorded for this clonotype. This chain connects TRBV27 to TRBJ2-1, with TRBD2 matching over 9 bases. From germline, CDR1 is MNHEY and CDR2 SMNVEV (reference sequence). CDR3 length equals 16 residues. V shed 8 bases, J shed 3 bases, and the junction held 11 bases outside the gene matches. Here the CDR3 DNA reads TGTGCCAGCGCTCTTGGGCGGGGGGGCCTCTACAATGAGCAGTTCTTC. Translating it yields CASALGRGGLYNEQFF.

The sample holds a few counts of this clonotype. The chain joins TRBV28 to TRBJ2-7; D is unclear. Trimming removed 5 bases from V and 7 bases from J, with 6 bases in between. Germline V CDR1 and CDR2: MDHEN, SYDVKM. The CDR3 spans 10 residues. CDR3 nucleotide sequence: TGTGCCAGCAGTAGAGTGGAGCAGTACTTC. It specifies CASSRVEQYF.

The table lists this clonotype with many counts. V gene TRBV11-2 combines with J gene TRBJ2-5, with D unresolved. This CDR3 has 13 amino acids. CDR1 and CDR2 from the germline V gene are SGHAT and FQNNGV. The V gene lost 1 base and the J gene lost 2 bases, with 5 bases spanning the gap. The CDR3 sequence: CASSLVVQETQYF. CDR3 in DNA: TGTGCCAGCAGCTTAGTGGTTCAAGAGACCCAGTACTTC.